This TCR beta chain was captured in a study of CD8+ T cells in alopecia areata. Study-level findings and limits: Patients displayed less clarity in TCR sharing than mice, a finding possibly related to HLA. It was lesional scalp, especially alopecia totalis/universalis, that showed higher clonality than normal scalp.

Obtained from alopecia areata patients were lesional scalp punch biopsies along with peripheral blood. V trimming: 0 bases; J trimming: 5 bases; junction bases outside the gene matches: 6. Per the germline V gene, CDR1 is LGHNA and CDR2 is YNFKEQ. There are 16 residues in the CDR3. Extracted RNA was reverse transcribed, and the resulting cDNA served as sequencing template. Data came from immunoSEQ multiplex PCR; TCRdb stores just in-frame clones and leaves some out. The sample carries approximately 63,000 clones, approximately 58% recorded once. Points on this clone: What it binds is unknown.

Sequencing was performed on CD8+ T cells sorted from blood, taken at week 0. The rearrangement links TRBV4-2 to TRBJ2-5; 10 bases match TRBD2. This TCR was sampled from a human donor with alopecia areata. The CDR3 bases are TGTGCCAGCAGCCAAGACCCAGCGGGGGGGCCGGAGACCCAGTACTTC. Protein sequence: CASSQDPAGGPETQYF.